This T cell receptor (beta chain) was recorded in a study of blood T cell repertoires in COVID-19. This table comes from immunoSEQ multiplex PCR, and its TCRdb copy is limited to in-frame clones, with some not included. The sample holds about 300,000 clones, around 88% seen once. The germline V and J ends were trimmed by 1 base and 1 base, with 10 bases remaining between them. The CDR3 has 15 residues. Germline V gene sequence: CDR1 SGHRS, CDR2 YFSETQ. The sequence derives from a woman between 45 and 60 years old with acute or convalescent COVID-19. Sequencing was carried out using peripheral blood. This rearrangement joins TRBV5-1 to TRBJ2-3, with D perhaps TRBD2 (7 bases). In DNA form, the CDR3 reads TGCGCCAGCAGCTTGAGGGGGGGAGGCACAGATACGCAGTATTTT. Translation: CASSLRGGGTDTQYF. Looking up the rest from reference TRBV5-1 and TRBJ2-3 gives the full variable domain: KAGVTQTPRYLIKTRGQQVTLSCSPISGHRSVSWYQQTPGQGLQFLFEYFSETQRNKGNFPGRFSGRQFSNSRSEMNVSTLELGDSALYLCASSLRGGGTDTQYFGPGTRLTVL.